This T cell receptor beta chain was sequenced in a study of T-cell reconstitution after alpha-beta-depleted transplantation in children (dated by TCRdb to about 2016). About the full investigation: The study quantitatively tracked T-cell immune reconstitution after TCRalphabeta/CD19-depleted allogeneic hematopoietic cell transplantation in children using TCR repertoire profiling.

There are a few counts of this clonotype. What antigen it recognizes has not been identified. Nothing much larger sits one base from this clone, and base qualities are not available. This specimen's treatment or condition label, interpreted: allogeneic hematopoietic cell transplantation with graft depleted of TCRalphabeta T cells and CD19 B cells. The children who served as transplant recipients had been given grafts of TCRalphabeta/CD19-depleted allogeneic hematopoietic cells. From V the trimming removes 7 bases and from J it removes 0 bases, while the gene matches leave 7 bases of the junction unaccounted for. The germline V gene supplies CDR1 MGHDK and CDR2 SYGVNS. Its CDR3 holds 15 amino acids, cysteine through phenylalanine. The only DNA kept is the CDR3, 45 bases in frame from the first base. The research as a whole found: In some patients, high TCRbeta diversity at day 60 was attributed to recipient T cells and intrathymic progenitors that had survived conditioning. Over subsequent months, a decline in hyperexpanded clone frequencies was noted, and after one year, T-cell counts and TCRbeta diversity were mostly ascribed to newly produced T cells. Apparently early alphabetaT-cell count recovery about two months after transplant reportedly relied on only several hundred rapidly expanded clones derived from non-depleted graft cells.

To prepare the library, PCR was applied. Sequenced on an Illumina HiSeq 2500. TCR libraries were prepared with molecular barcoding, using unique molecular identifiers to normalize TCRbeta repertoire quantification. TCRdb reanalyzed the raw reads on its own, using fastp at Q25 for trimming and MiXCR for clone calling, and kept in-frame beta chains. Merged by CDR3 protein, the rows form single entries marked with the most common genes and DNA. The sample data list some 840,000 distinct CDR3 sequences, and roughly 15% of these were observed just once. The top ten clones comprise around 5% of the sample.

The sequencing used PBMCs, mostly from graft donor cells, collected 360 days after TCRalphabeta/CD19-depleted stem cell transplant. The TCR comes from a male patient younger than 18 who had a stem cell transplant for acute lymphoblastic leukemia, so the T cells may come from the graft donor. The sequence joins TRBV25-1 to TRBJ2-3; TRBD1 lines up with 7 middle nucleotides. The nucleotide sequence is given as TGTGCCAGCACAGGGGGAAGGAAAAGCACAGATACGCAGTATTTT. It encodes CASTGGRKSTDTQYF.